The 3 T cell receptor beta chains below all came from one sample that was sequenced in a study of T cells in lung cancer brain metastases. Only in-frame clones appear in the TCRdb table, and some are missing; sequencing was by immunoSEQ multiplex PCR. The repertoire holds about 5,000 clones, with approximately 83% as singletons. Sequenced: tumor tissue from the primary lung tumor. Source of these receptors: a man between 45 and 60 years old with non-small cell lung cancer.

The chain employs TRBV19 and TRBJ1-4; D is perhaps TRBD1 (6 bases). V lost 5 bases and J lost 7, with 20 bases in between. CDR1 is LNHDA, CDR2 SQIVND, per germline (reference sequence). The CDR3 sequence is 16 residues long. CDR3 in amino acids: CASSGRTGTRIEKLFF. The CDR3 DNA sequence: TGTGCCAGTAGTGGGCGAACCGGGACAAGAATTGAAAAACTGTTTTTT.

CDR3 residues: CASSYSLQGVTEAFF. The DNA of the CDR3 is TGTGCCAGCAGTTACTCCCTACAGGGTGTCACTGAAGCTTTCTTT. This chain connects TRBV6-6 to TRBJ1-1; TRBD1 might be the D (6 bases). V was shortened by 0 bases and J by 4 bases, with 12 bases between the two germline ends. The CDR3 extends over 15 amino acids. Germline V gives CDR1 MNHNY, CDR2 SVGAGI (reference sequence).

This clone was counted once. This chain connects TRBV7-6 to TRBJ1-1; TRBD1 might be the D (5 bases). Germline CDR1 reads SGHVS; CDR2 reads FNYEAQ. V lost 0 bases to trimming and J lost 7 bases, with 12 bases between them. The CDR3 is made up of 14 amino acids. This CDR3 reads CASSLAPQEGEAFF. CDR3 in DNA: TGTGCCAGCAGCTTAGCCCCACAGGAGGGTGAAGCTTTCTTT. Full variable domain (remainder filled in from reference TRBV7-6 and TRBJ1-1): GAGVSQSPRYKVTKRGQDVALRCDPISGHVSLYWYRQALGQGPEFLTYFNYEAQQDKSGLPNDRFSAERPEGSISTLTIQRTEQRDSAMYRCASSLAPQEGEAFFGQGTRLTVV.